Below, 22 T cell receptor beta chains from the same sample are listed, as sequenced in a study of blood T cell repertoires in COVID-19. Measured with immunoSEQ multiplex PCR; TCRdb has only the in-frame clones, and not every one. Among a few hundred thousand clones listed, 65% to 90% were seen once. Sequenced material: PBMCs or T cells enriched from blood (not recorded which). These receptors all come from a woman between 40 and 55 years old with acute COVID-19.

The chain combines TRBV7-3 with TRBJ2-2, with D maybe TRBD2 (5 bases). V gave up 1 base and J gave up 2 bases, with 23 bases separating them. CDR1 SGHTA and CDR2 FQGTGA come from the germline V gene. The CDR3 contains 20 residues. CDR3 sequence: CASSLRRLRDPAGNTGELFF. The CDR3, as DNA: TGTGCCAGCAGCTTAAGACGGTTGAGGGATCCCGCGGGTAACACCGGGGAGCTGTTTTTT.

The rearrangement joins TRBV11-1 to TRBJ2-1; TRBD2 might be the D (5 bases). The CDR3 spans 14 residues. From germline, CDR1 is SGHAT and CDR2 FQDESV (reference sequence). V was pared by 0 bases and J by 7 bases, with 10 bases between. The CDR3 region is CASSLAGEQNEQFF. The CDR3 DNA is TGTGCCAGCAGCTTAGCGGGAGAGCAGAATGAGCAGTTCTTC.

The chain has TRBV2 and TRBJ2-7, with TRBD2 matching 13 bases. Germline-derived CDR1 and CDR2 are SNHLY and FYNNEI. The V segment lost 4 bases and the J segment 3 bases; nucleotides outside the gene matches: 0. The CDR3 length is 14 residues. CDR3 bases: TGTGCCAGCAGTGGGACTAGCGGGAGCTACGAGCAGTACTTC. It yields the protein CASSGTSGSYEQYF. Combining the CDR3 with reference TRBV2 and TRBJ2-7 gives the whole variable domain EPEVTQTPSHQVTQMGQEVILRCVPISNHLYFYWYRQILGQKVEFLVSFYNNEISEKSEIFDDQFSVERPDGSNFTLKIRSTKLEDSAMYFCASSGTSGSYEQYFGPGTRLTVT.

V usage is TRBV27 and J usage is TRBJ2-3, with 7 bases identical to TRBD1. J was trimmed by 0 bases and V by 5 bases; bases with no gene match: 8. From germline, CDR1 is MNHEY and CDR2 SMNVEV (reference sequence). The CDR3 loop spans 16 amino acids. Here the CDR3 DNA reads TGTGCCAGCAGTATTCGGACAGGCCCTAGCACAGATACGCAGTATTTT. This gives the protein CASSIRTGPSTDTQYF.

The V and J genes are TRBV5-1 and TRBJ2-5; 11 bases fit TRBD2. Germline V lookup: CDR1 SGHRS, CDR2 YFSETQ. The CDR3 extends over 16 amino acids. V trimming: 5 bases; J trimming: 1 base; junction bases outside the gene matches: 7. CDR3 DNA sequence: TGCGCCAGCAGATCCCTACTAGCGGGGGTCCAAGAGACCCAGTACTTC. It yields the protein CASRSLLAGVQETQYF.

V is TRBV7-6 and J is TRBJ2-2, with 9 bases fitting TRBD1. The length of the CDR3 is 16 residues. Germline CDR1 is SGHVS and CDR2 is FNYEAQ. With V trimmed by 5 bases and J by 0 bases, 4 bases remained unmatched. The CDR3 loop is CASSPRQGANTGELFF. CDR3 in DNA: TGTGCCAGCAGCCCTAGACAGGGGGCGAACACCGGGGAGCTGTTTTTT.

This clone was seen a few times. V gene TRBV29-1 combines with J gene TRBJ2-7; 14 bases fit TRBD2. The CDR3 runs 15 residues. Unmatched junction bases numbered 7, after V lost 3 bases and J lost 6 bases. Germline assignment: CDR1 SQVTM and CDR2 ANQGSEA. The CDR3 is CSVDPGLAGAGEQYF. Written as DNA, the CDR3 is TGCAGCGTTGACCCGGGACTAGCGGGAGCAGGCGAGCAGTACTTC.

The chain combines TRBV2 with TRBJ1-1; possibly TRBD1 for D (6 bases). The germline V and J ends were trimmed by 6 bases and 4 bases, with 15 bases remaining between them. Germline V gives CDR1 SNHLY, CDR2 FYNNEI. The CDR3 length is 14 residues. In DNA, the CDR3 is TGTGCCAGCAGACAGACAGGACGTGGCACTGAAGCTTTCTTT. Amino acids: CASRQTGRGTEAFF.

V usage is TRBV6-5 and J usage is TRBJ2-5; TRBD1 matches at 9 bases. From germline, CDR1 is MNHEY and CDR2 SVGAGI. The CDR3 is 14 residues long. V gave up 6 bases and J gave up 6 bases; unmatched junction bases: 8. DNA of the CDR3: TGTGCCAGCAGGTCCGGGACAGGGAAGAAGACCCAGTACTTC. This codes for CASRSGTGKKTQYF.

This clone was detected once. V is TRBV7-9 and J is TRBJ2-5; possible D gene TRBD2, 5 bases. V shed 5 bases and J shed 2 bases, with 24 bases lying between them. CDR1 is SEHNR and CDR2 is FQNEAQ in the germline V gene (reference sequence). The CDR3 covers 18 residues. The CDR3 DNA is TGTGCCAGCAGCCCACGAATGGGTGGACTTTTCAGTCAAGAGACCCAGTACTTC. It is translated as CASSPRMGGLFSQETQYF.

The chain combines TRBV6-5 with TRBJ2-7; no clear D gene. There are 13 residues in the CDR3. V was shortened by 6 bases and J by 3 bases, with 12 bases between the two germline ends. The germline V gene has CDR1 MNHEY and CDR2 SVGAGI. CDR3 sequence (DNA): TGTGCCAGCAGCTCCGGGTCATACTACGAGCAGTACTTC. It encodes CASSSGSYYEQYF.

This clone came up once. The genes are TRBV7-3 and TRBJ2-2; TRBD1 aligns across 11 bases. Germline V gene data show CDR1 as SGHTA and CDR2 as FQGTGA. After removal of 5 bases from V and 7 bases from J, the junction contained 9 bases not matched to a gene. CDR3 size: 16 residues. The CDR3 DNA is TGTGCCAGCAGCCACCAGGACAGGGGGCAGGGCGGGGAGCTGTTTTTT. Translation: CASSHQDRGQGGELFF.

The chain joins TRBV19 to TRBJ2-1; tentatively, D is TRBD2 (6 bases). The CDR3 runs to 16 residues. Trimming shortened V by 1 base and J by 3 bases, and 13 bases separated the two germline ends. In germline, CDR1 is LNHDA, CDR2 SQIVND (reference sequence). For the CDR3, the DNA is TGTGCCAGTAGTATAGGGGGCGGGACCCACTACAATGAGCAGTTCTTC. Its protein product is CASSIGGGTHYNEQFF.

This chain links TRBV6-5 with TRBJ1-1; D not resolved. V dropped 2 bases and J dropped 0 bases, with 13 bases sitting between them. From germline, CDR1 is MNHEY and CDR2 SVGAGI. This CDR3 spans 16 amino acids. Written as DNA, the CDR3 is TGTGCCAGCAGTTACCGGCCAACTGCGGTGAACACTGAAGCTTTCTTT. Encoded protein: CASSYRPTAVNTEAFF.

The table lists this clone with a few counts. The genes are TRBV27 and TRBJ1-1, with TRBD1 as a possible D gene (6 bases). Germline values: CDR1 MNHEY, CDR2 SMNVEV (reference sequence). This CDR3 spans 14 amino acids. Trimming took 7 bases from V and 0 from J, leaving 12 bases between them. The CDR3 loop reads CASIGGVLNTEAFF. For the CDR3, the DNA is TGTGCCAGCATAGGGGGGGTACTGAACACTGAAGCTTTCTTT.

V and J are TRBV28 and TRBJ2-7; a weak D match, TRBD1 (6 bases). Germline loops: CDR1 MDHEN, CDR2 SYDVKM. CDR3 length: 14 residues. V lost 5 bases and J lost 2, with 13 bases in between. CDR3 nucleotides: TGTGCCAGCAGTGGGGGCTGGTCAACCTACGAGCAGTACTTC. As protein: CASSGGWSTYEQYF.

The chain links TRBV27 to TRBJ2-1; 15 bases align to TRBD2. V was pared by 7 bases and J by 8 bases, with 9 bases of the junction left unmatched. The germline gives CDR1 MNHEY, CDR2 SMNVEV (reference sequence). This CDR3 has 16 residues. CDR3 amino acids: CASTSSGTSGRYEQFF. CDR3 DNA: TGTGCCAGCACCTCCTCCGGGACTAGCGGGAGGTATGAGCAGTTCTTC.

This rearrangement joins TRBV3-1 (or the pseudogene TRBV3-2) to TRBJ2-7, with 9 positions matching TRBD2. Trimming at V came to 3 bases and at J to 4 bases, leaving 7 bases not matched to a gene. Per germline, CDR1 LGHDT and CDR2 YNNKEL (reference sequence). The CDR3 consists of 15 residues. This chain's CDR3 is CASSHKGLAFYEQYF. In DNA form, the CDR3 reads TGTGCCAGCAGCCATAAGGGACTAGCTTTTTACGAGCAGTACTTC.

This chain uses TRBV15 with TRBJ1-4; 7 nucleotides agree with TRBD1. The CDR3 covers 15 residues. Germline CDR1 reads LNHNV; CDR2 reads YYDKDF (reference sequence). Trimming removed 0 bases from V and 6 bases from J; junction bases left unmatched: 4. The CDR3 here is CATSRDYGTDEKLFF. In nucleotides, the CDR3 is TGTGCCACCAGCAGAGATTATGGGACAGATGAAAAACTGTTTTTT.

This clone was counted many times. The chain couples TRBV19 to TRBJ1-5; D might be TRBD1 (5 bases). V was pared by 7 bases and J by 1 base, with 11 bases between. This CDR3 contains 14 residues. Germline V CDR1 and CDR2: LNHDA, SQIVND (reference sequence). This CDR3 is CASTGGGSNQPQHF. Here the CDR3 DNA reads TGTGCCAGTACCGGCGGGGGGAGCAATCAGCCCCAGCATTTT. Full variable domain (missing parts from reference TRBV19 and TRBJ1-5): DGGITQSPKYLFRKEGQNVTLSCEQNLNHDAMYWYRQDPGQGLRLIYYSQIVNDFQKGDIAEGYSVSREKKESFPLTVTSAQKNPTAFYLCASTGGGSNQPQHFGDGTRLSIL.

This chain uses TRBV7-8 with TRBJ2-2; 9 nucleotides align to TRBD1. Germline V gene data show CDR1 as SGHVS and CDR2 as FQNEAQ. V lost 4 bases, J lost 4 bases, and 7 bases stayed unmatched. CDR3 size: 16 residues. This CDR3 is CASSYQGTGLTGELFF. The CDR3 DNA follows: TGTGCCAGCAGCTATCAAGGGACAGGGCTCACCGGGGAGCTGTTTTTT. Full variable domain (rest looked up from reference TRBV7-8 and TRBJ2-2): GAGVSQSPRYKVAKRGQDVALRCDPISGHVSLFWYQQALGQGPEFLTYFQNEAQLDKSGLPSDRFFAERPEGSVSTLKIQRTQQEDSAVYLCASSYQGTGLTGELFFGEGSRLTVL.

The V and J genes are TRBV3-1 (or the pseudogene TRBV3-2) and TRBJ2-1, with 7 nucleotides matching TRBD2. The CDR3 covers 15 residues. V dropped 5 bases and J dropped 5; count of bases not matched to a gene: 9. Germline CDR1 and CDR2: LGHDT and YNNKEL (reference sequence). CDR3: CASSFLQRGNNEQFF. In DNA form, the CDR3 reads TGTGCCAGCAGCTTTCTCCAGCGGGGAAACAATGAGCAGTTCTTC.